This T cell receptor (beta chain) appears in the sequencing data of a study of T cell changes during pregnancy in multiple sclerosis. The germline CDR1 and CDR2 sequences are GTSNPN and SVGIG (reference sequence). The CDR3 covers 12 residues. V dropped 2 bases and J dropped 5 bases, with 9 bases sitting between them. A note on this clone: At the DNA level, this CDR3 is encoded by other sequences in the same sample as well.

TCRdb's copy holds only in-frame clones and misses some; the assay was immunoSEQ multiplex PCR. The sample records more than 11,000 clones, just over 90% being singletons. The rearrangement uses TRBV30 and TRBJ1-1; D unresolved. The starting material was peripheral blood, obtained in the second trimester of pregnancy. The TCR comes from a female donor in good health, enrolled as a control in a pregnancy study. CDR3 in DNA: TGTGCCTGGAGTTATGGAGGGACTGAAGCTTTCTTT. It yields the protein CAWSYGGTEAFF.